This T cell receptor (beta chain) stems from a study of PD-1 blockade in classical Hodgkin lymphoma. Turning to this clone: Its specificity is not known.

Relapse after autologous stem cell transplantation occurred in every patient, and brentuximab vedotin exposure varied. From germline, CDR1 is MNHEY and CDR2 SVGAGI. The V segment lost 1 base and the J segment 9 bases; nucleotides outside the gene matches: 3. The CDR3 has 13 residues. The table came from immunoSEQ multiplex PCR; TCRdb's copy has only in-frame clones and leaves some out. The profile covers over 35,000 clones, with about 86% appearing a single time and about 6% taken by the ten largest. Study-level results: Patients newly diagnosed and complete responders had comparable baseline diversity. Baseline TCR diversity was reportedly lower in newly diagnosed patients than in healthy donors. It was reported as lower still in relapsed/refractory patients. Nothing has yet pinned down what causes the repertoire differences, possibly disease activity or prior therapy. By C4D1, diversity of CD4+ TCRs had risen significantly, whereas that of CD8+ TCRs had not.

The J gene is TRBJ1-1, the V gene TRBV6-5, with 9 bases lining up with TRBD1. Specimen: peripheral blood mononuclear cells (PBMCs), collected before the second cycle of nivolumab. The TCR sequence derives from a human donor with classical Hodgkin lymphoma. CDR3 sequence (DNA): TGTGCCAGCAGTTACTTGGGACAGGGAAAAGCTTTCTTT. Protein product: CASSYLGQGKAFF.